This T cell receptor (beta chain) is drawn from a study of post-analysis software for immune sequencing data. General study findings and limits: Controls had significantly higher normalized Chao1 diversity than multiple sclerosis patients. Batch-matched samples strongly co-clustered by F measure. About 5 TRBV segments were more frequent in patients than controls; TRBV5-6, TRBV5-1 and TRBV20-1 belonged to this group.

This clonotype came up a few times. The target antigen is unknown. Unique molecular identifiers tagged the TCR beta cDNA libraries. Input of about 0.9 to 10 million T cells yielded 450,000 to 550,000 cDNA molecules. MiXCR, applied by TCRdb to the PCR reads, yields one record per CDR3 protein. Altogether roughly 570,000 distinct CDR3 sequences are present, under 40% being singletons, with the ten largest covering 4.5% to 7.5%. This CDR3 region has 17 residues. Germline loops: CDR1 SGHRS, CDR2 YFSETQ. V was trimmed by 1 base and J by 2 bases, leaving 16 bases between them. The source of this sequence is a girl aged 2 to 17 with multiple sclerosis. V is TRBV5-1 and J is TRBJ1-5; D perhaps matches TRBD1 (6 bases). What was sequenced was blood. In DNA form, the CDR3 reads TGCGCCAGCAGCTTGCGGGTTTTAGCAGGGGGCAATCAGCCCCAGCATTTT. Translated: CASSLRVLAGGNQPQHF. The complete variable domain, with remaining parts taken from reference TRBV5-1 and TRBJ1-5, reads KAGVTQTPRYLIKTRGQQVTLSCSPISGHRSVSWYQQTPGQGLQFLFEYFSETQRNKGNFPGRFSGRQFSNSRSEMNVSTLELGDSALYLCASSLRVLAGGNQPQHFGDGTRLSIL.